This T cell receptor beta chain was retrieved from a study of early T cells in non-severe SARS-CoV-2 infection. Findings and limits, study-wide: VDJdb matching skewed toward anti-spike CD8 responses, missing private and CD4 specificities.

This clonotype came up many times. What it binds is not known. Each single cDNA molecule received a unique molecular identifier. TCRdb itself ran the 5' RACE reads through MiXCR, one entry per CDR3 protein. In the table there are over 45,000 distinct CDR3 sequences, 5.5% to 8.5% of which are singletons. The CDR3 runs to 14 residues. Germline V gene lookup returns CDR1 DFQATT and CDR2 SNEGSKA (reference sequence). Losses at the gene ends were 6 bases for V and 1 base for J; bases not matched to a gene: 6. The sequenced sample was whole blood, obtained at baseline. This clonotype was sampled from an adult who was a healthcare worker with PCR-confirmed SARS-CoV-2 infection or an uninfected control (not recorded which). This chain uses TRBV20-1 with TRBJ2-1, with 7 bases fitting TRBD2. CDR3 in amino acids: CSATFGGSYNEQFF. In DNA, the CDR3 is TGCAGTGCCACCTTCGGGGGGTCCTACAATGAGCAGTTCTTC.